This T cell receptor (beta chain) was profiled in a study of cytomegalovirus exposure and HLA in healthy donors (dated by TCRdb to about 2017). Background on the whole study: According to an earlier analysis of a few hundred of the donors, about 179 million T cells yielded 95 million to 140 million unique TCR beta sequences and 250 to 350 Gb of sequence data. Of the roughly 400 genotyped donors, about 84% fell in the genetic ancestry cluster associated with self-reported Caucasian donors. About five DR-DQ haplotypes were treated as single units for association and clustering because of strong linkage in the cohort. Donor age, sex, ethnicity and CMV serostatus were collected together with the repertoire data. High-throughput TCR immunosequencing, statistical association of individual TCRs with disease status, and machine learning were combined to predict cytomegalovirus infection status. An early release that covered about 640 HLA-typed donors contained approximately 300 gigabases of sequencing data and tens of millions of unique TCR sequences. The later analysis used no new phenotypic data to find candidate immune exposures, relying instead on TCR beta sequences and their occurrence across donors. An earlier analysis of around 640 of the donors used high-throughput TCR beta sequencing to judge whether each TCR beta V gene segment behaved as functional or pseudogenic. Every repertoire in the discovery cohort had been generated on one and the same sequencing platform. Using immunosequencing, the study profiled T cell repertoires from about 610 subjects and related those repertoires to cytomegalovirus serostatus. The study aimed to test whether cataloging public T cell receptors could reveal signatures of past pathogen exposure. HLA typing covered class I and class II loci at four-digit resolution. A later genetic analysis used genome-wide SNP genotypes for about three fifths of the 666 donors, treating that subset as a discovery cohort. On average, 235,054 unique TCR beta nucleotide sequences were sequenced per donor among about 400 genotyped donors of the cohort, with approximately 18% of those sequences being non-productive. Along with the approximately 620-subject first cohort, a separate validation cohort of over a hundred different subjects was used. Typing coverage differed by locus: A, B, C, DRB1 and DQB1 were typed in roughly 629-630 donors, DQA1 in about 560, DPA1 in over 600, and DPB1 in approximately 450. A later analysis re-analyzed previously published TCR beta repertoires from approximately 670 donors and added high-resolution HLA genotyping to study TCR occurrence patterns. Study-wide findings and limitations: In an earlier analysis of about 600 of the donors, most TCR beta V segments appeared in productive rearrangements about 87% or about 30% of the time, broadly matching IMGT annotations. An association between a missense DCLRE1C variant and V-gene and J-gene trimming of TCR beta chains was found in a later genetic analysis and replicated in an independent cohort. Assigning TCR associations to individual alleles was difficult when HLA alleles, especially DR and DQ, strongly co-occurred. Fewer than 20 rarely observed V segments, including chromosome 9 orphons, were excluded from the earlier analysis of about 500 of the donors because counts were too low. In a later analysis, the rate of TCR association differed among HLA loci, with DRB1 alleles having the most associated TCRs and HLA-C alleles having the fewest. Sequencing depth was assumed to be roughly uniform across donors in the presence/absence analyses, though that assumption may not hold. A few of the identified cytomegalovirus-associated TCR beta chains were confirmed in vitro to be specific for cytomegalovirus antigens. Because some donors lacked HLA typing at each locus, the association tests relied only on the typed subset. According to a later genetic analysis, donors in an Asian-associated ancestry cluster had fewer N-insertions in productive TCRs than the approximately 690-donor mean. According to a later analysis, most CMV-associated TCR beta chains appeared to be HLA-restricted, and the HLA associations seemed to be driven largely by CMV exposure. It was suggested by the authors that the approach could potentially be generalized to other disease states and immunological phenotypes. A further reported finding was that TCR beta sequences accurately predicted the HLA-A and HLA-B alleles for most subjects in the first cohort. In a later analysis, several top co-occurrence clusters were reported to appear linked to parvovirus B19, influenza, CMV and Epstein-Barr virus. This cohort had only TCR beta chains sequenced, and the lack of alpha or paired-chain data limited which features could be detected. CMV serostatus was the only immune exposure information available for the cohort. In both the original and validation cohorts, the classifier was reported to diagnose cytomegalovirus status with high specificity and sensitivity. Correlated functional status among segregating V segments might reflect linkage disequilibrium, but an unknown experimental factor could not be ruled out. At a false discovery rate of 0.05, a later analysis linked 15,000 to 20,000 TCR beta sequences to specific HLA alleles. While some public TCRs were present in many individuals, most TCR sequences turned up only very rarely across donors. The study listed approximately 160 TCR beta chains as associated with cytomegalovirus. In a later analysis, HLA-associated TCR beta chains were found to be more clonally expanded and to have lower generation probabilities than equally common non-associated chains. A group of highly shared sequence variants was considered likely to be a technical artifact of the sequencing pipeline.

The cohort was made up of under 800 healthy bone marrow donors. At the time of sampling, all cohort members were nominally healthy, though unrecorded immune exposures were likely present. The donor was CMV seropositive and was included in the group of 250 to 300 seropositive cohort members. A peripheral blood sample was collected from each donor, and TCR beta sequencing was performed on peripheral blood mononuclear cells. Genomic DNA was extracted from the blood cell samples with the Qiagen DNeasy Blood Extraction Kit. Library prep was done by the immunoSEQ multiplex PCR assay. The multiplex PCR relied on a mix of 60 forward primers for TCR Vbeta segments and 13 reverse primers for TCR Jbeta segments. The CDR3 region of rearranged TCR beta genes was amplified from genomic DNA by a multiplex PCR assay. The Illumina HiSeq System was used to sequence the amplified TCR beta libraries as 87-base-pair reads. The authors' pipeline ran thus. A later analysis tallied 70 million to 100 million unique TCR beta chains across the 660 or so repertoires, and approximately 11 million of those chains were shared by two or more donors. A nearest-neighbor algorithm error-corrected the raw reads and collapsed the reads into unique sequences, merging closely related sequences to remove PCR and sequencing errors. V, D and J gene segments were assigned by aligning CDR3 sequences to IMGT reference sequences. For a sequence to be retained, at least a six-nucleotide match to both a V gene segment and a J gene segment was required. A rearrangement counted as productive if the CDR3 had no stop codons and remained in frame with V and J, and every other rearrangement counted as non-productive. CDR3 was defined by IMGT convention, running from the second conserved V-encoded cysteine to the conserved J-encoded phenylalanine. The earlier analysis of about 610 of the donors excluded any sequence lacking an unambiguous match to a single V gene segment. An earlier analysis of a few hundred of the donors called V segments functional above 56.7% productive rearrangements and segregating when the between-donor standard deviation exceeded 5%. A statistical classification framework was developed to diagnose cytomegalovirus status using the catalog of TCR beta chain sequences. V and J gene assignment, in a later analysis, came from comparing TCR nucleotide sequences with IMGT/GENE-DB human TR gene sequences. A later analysis assigned CDR3 sequences and most-parsimonious VDJ recombination scenarios with the TCRdist pipeline. In a later analysis, every TCR beta chain was defined by the combination of its CDR3 amino acid sequence and its V-gene family, and reads without a unique V-gene family were dropped. In a later analysis, several hundred highly shared, low-generation-probability nucleotide sequences were removed to address suspected cross-contamination and a sequencing artifact. A later analysis calculated a clonal expansion index for each public chain from normalized within-repertoire ranks of inferred template counts. In a later analysis, generation probabilities were computed with a VDJ recombination model fitted to out-of-frame rearrangements, and the resulting probabilities were checked against IGoR. Hypergeometric tests were used in a later analysis to score TCR-TCR, TCR-HLA and TCR-CMV co-occurrence, with a repertoire-size bias correction applied to the TCR pairs. In a later analysis, false discovery rates were estimated by permuting HLA or CMV assignments 20 times. A later analysis grouped co-occurring TCRs with DBSCAN, adding TCRdist sequence similarity when clustering within HLA-allele-positive subsets. Repertoires with fewer than 30,000 or more than 120,000 public chains, plus five repertoires with anomalous nucleotide sharing, were excluded from co-occurrence clustering. TCRdb retrieved this table from immuneACCESS and kept in-frame rearrangements only. Not all clones are present; in checked studies, unresolved V genes account for under half, and no reason is known for the remainder. V and J calls and clone size are copied from that table; D and trimming were computed from the DNA. The sample table records some 87,000 clones; nearly 70% of these occur just once. The top ten hold about 15% of the sample.

To note about this clone: The clone's antigen remains unknown. There are no base qualities to consult, and no much larger clone falls within one base.

This sequence originates from a woman aged 45-65 years in good health and CMV-seropositive. The source material was PBMCs.

The CDR3 reads CATSTGQGSSYNEQFF. The DNA reads as follows: TGTGCCACCTCGACCGGACAGGGGAGCTCCTACAATGAGCAGTTCTTC. The chain is assembled from TRBV28 and TRBJ2-1, and 9 junction bases match TRBD1. Clipping removes 10 bases from V and 0 bases from J, with 10 as the unmatched junction base count. CDR1 is given as MDHEN and CDR2 as SYDVKM, both from the germline V gene. The CDR3 goes from the cysteine to the phenylalanine over 16 residues. Only the CDR3 DNA is retained, 48 bases long and in frame from the first base.